This record looks at one TCR beta chain sequence and its context. This record comes from a study of blood T cell repertoires in COVID-19. Overall study context: The analysed material was cDNA or gDNA that came from T cells, B-cell-depleted T cells, or PBMCs.

Germline V lookup: CDR1 GTSNPN, CDR2 SVGIG (reference sequence). The CDR3 covers 15 residues. Germline trimming cut 5 bases from V and 3 bases from J; bases unmatched to any gene: 12. The assay was immunoSEQ multiplex PCR, and TCRdb's table has in-frame clones only and misses some. The table includes fewer than 300,000 clones, around four fifths detected once. The chain recombines TRBV30 with TRBJ2-5, with 7 bases lining up with TRBD1. The clonotype comes from a woman aged 65 to 85 with active or convalescent COVID-19. Sequencing used peripheral blood. DNA for the CDR3: TGTGCCTGGGAAGAGCCGGGACAGTCGAAAGAGACCCAGTACTTC. Its protein product is CAWEEPGQSKETQYF.